Shown below are 22 T cell receptor beta chains from a single sample sequenced in a study of T cells after yellow fever vaccination. TCRdb itself ran the 5' RACE reads through MiXCR, one entry per CDR3 protein. The table has about 630,000 distinct CDR3 sequences, roughly an eighth seen once; the top ten hold 15%. This specimen was PBMCs, taken on the day of the yellow fever booster vaccination. Source of these receptors: a young man who received the YFV17D yellow fever vaccine.

In its sample, this clonotype was seen a few times. The chain is built from TRBV7-3 and TRBJ2-1, with D hard to call. There are 14 residues in the CDR3. Germline-derived CDR1 and CDR2 are SGHTA and FQGTGA. V was pared by 1 base and J by 7 bases, with 11 bases between. CDR3 coding DNA: TGTGCCAGCAGCTTAAGTAGGGATTGGAATGAGCAGTTCTTC. As protein: CASSLSRDWNEQFF. The entire variable domain, with the rest obtained from reference TRBV7-3 and TRBJ2-1, is as follows: GAGVSQTPSNKVTEKGKYVELRCDPISGHTALYWYRQSLGQGPEFLIYFQGTGAADDSGLPNDRFFAVRPEGSVSTLKIQRTERGDSAVYLCASSLSRDWNEQFFGPGTRLTVL.

This clonotype has a handful of counts. V is TRBV7-2 and J is TRBJ1-4, with D perhaps matching TRBD1 (6 bases). This CDR3 has 14 residues. V lost 5 bases to trimming and J lost 6 bases, with 13 bases between them. Germline loops: CDR1 SGHTA, CDR2 FQGNSA. The CDR3 region has the DNA TGTGCCAGCAGCGAGAGGGCAGGGGATGAAAAACTGTTTTTT. This sequence encodes CASSERAGDEKLFF.

This clonotype appeared a few times. V and J are TRBV30 and TRBJ1-1; no clear D gene. Between the trimmed V and J ends, which lost 0 bases and 8 bases, there was a span of 13 bases. Germline CDR1 GTSNPN, CDR2 SVGIG (reference sequence). This CDR3 has 13 amino acids. The CDR3: CAWSVLGRQEAFF. The CDR3 DNA reads TGTGCCTGGAGTGTCCTGGGGAGGCAAGAAGCTTTCTTT.

V usage is TRBV12-3 or TRBV12-4 and J usage is TRBJ1-1; D uncertain. Trimming removed 3 bases from V and 4 bases from J, with 18 bases in between. This CDR3 comprises 16 residues. The CDR3 is CASSFGPPGSTTEAFF. The CDR3 nucleotides are TGTGCCAGCAGTTTTGGGCCCCCGGGATCGACCACTGAAGCTTTCTTT.

This clonotype showed up just a few times. The rearrangement joins TRBV11-1 to TRBJ2-7; TRBD1 might be the D (5 bases). The V end was cut by 3 bases, the J end by 4 bases, with 25 bases between. The CDR3 consists of 18 residues. Germline V gene lookup returns CDR1 SGHAT and CDR2 FQDESV (reference sequence). The CDR3 nucleotides read TGTGCCAGCAGCTTCCGGCGACATCCAACAGGAACAATTTACGAGCAGTACTTC. It is translated as CASSFRRHPTGTIYEQYF.

This clonotype showed up just a few times. This chain uses TRBV5-1 with TRBJ2-7; unclear D gene. This CDR3 spans 13 amino acids. In germline, CDR1 is SGHRS, CDR2 YFSETQ. V gave up 4 bases and J gave up 1 base, with 9 bases separating them. CDR3 sequence (DNA): TGCGCCAGCAGCCCGGTAGCTTCCTACGAGCAGTACTTC. Its translation: CASSPVASYEQYF.

This clonotype was counted only a few times. The rearrangement uses TRBV7-9 and TRBJ2-3, with D unresolved. The CDR3 totals 15 residues. The germline gives CDR1 SEHNR, CDR2 FQNEAQ (reference sequence). V was trimmed by 5 bases and J by 2 bases, leaving 14 bases between them. This CDR3 reads CASSETLSNTDTQYF. In DNA, the CDR3 is TGTGCCAGCAGCGAGACACTCTCAAACACAGATACGCAGTATTTT.

This clonotype was counted a few times. The rearrangement joins TRBV11-1 to TRBJ2-1; 13 nucleotides align to TRBD2. CDR3 size: 21 residues. The V segment lost 2 bases and the J segment 6 bases; nucleotides outside the gene matches: 19. From germline, CDR1 is SGHAT and CDR2 FQDESV (reference sequence). CDR3 in DNA: TGTGCCAGCAGCTTATTTTTTAGTGGTGGACTAGCGGGAGTGAGGGCCAATGAGCAGTTCTTC. This gives the protein CASSLFFSGGLAGVRANEQFF.

This clonotype appeared a few times. The chain employs TRBV12-3 or TRBV12-4 and TRBJ1-2; no clear D gene. CDR3 size: 15 residues. With 7 bases removed from V and 0 bases from J, the gap between germline ends came to 15 bases. The CDR3 DNA reads TGTGCCAGCACCAAGCCGGGCAGCTCTAACTATGGCTACACCTTC. Translated, it gives CASTKPGSSNYGYTF.

In its sample, this clonotype was seen a few times. The chain employs TRBV12-3 or TRBV12-4 and TRBJ2-1; 10 positions match TRBD2. The CDR3 runs 14 residues. V lost 7 bases and J lost 6; bases outside the gene matches: 6. The CDR3 sequence: CASIGLAEINEQFF. In DNA form, the CDR3 reads TGTGCCAGCATCGGACTAGCGGAAATCAATGAGCAGTTCTTC.

This chain joins TRBV15 and TRBJ1-5; 7 bases match TRBD1. CDR3 size: 12 residues. Per germline, CDR1 LNHNV and CDR2 YYDKDF (reference sequence). With V trimmed by 7 bases and J by 5 bases, 2 bases remained unmatched. This CDR3 is CATKGGDQPQHF. The DNA for the CDR3 is TGTGCCACCAAAGGGGGCGATCAGCCCCAGCATTTT. Full variable domain (remainder filled in from reference TRBV15 and TRBJ1-5): DAMVIQNPRYQVTQFGKPVTLSCSQTLNHNVMYWYQQKSSQAPKLLFHYYDKDFNNEADTPDNFQSRRPNTSFCFLDIRSPGLGDTAMYLCATKGGDQPQHFGDGTRLSIL.

This clonotype turned up a few times. The chain combines TRBV20-1 with TRBJ1-2; tentatively, D is TRBD1 (5 bases). V lost 5 bases, J lost 8 bases, and 15 bases lay in between. This CDR3 has 12 residues. Germline V gene lookup returns CDR1 DFQATT and CDR2 SNEGSKA (reference sequence). The CDR3 sequence is CSAWDPTRGYTF. In DNA form, the CDR3 reads TGCAGTGCTTGGGACCCAACCAGGGGCTACACCTTC.

The V and J genes are TRBV2 and TRBJ1-5; no clear D gene. V shed 6 bases and J shed 0 bases, with 15 bases lying between them. Germline V lookup: CDR1 SNHLY, CDR2 FYNNEI. CDR3 size: 16 residues. In DNA form, the CDR3 reads TGTGCCAGCAGACTGGGCAGTACTTATAGCAATCAGCCCCAGCATTTT. Encoded protein: CASRLGSTYSNQPQHF.

This rearrangement joins TRBV10-3 to TRBJ2-1, with 8 bases fitting TRBD2. CDR3 size: 15 residues. Germline V gene data show CDR1 as ENHRY and CDR2 as SYGVKD. The ends lost 5 bases at V and 11 bases at J; junction bases unmatched: 14. The CDR3 DNA reads TGTGCCATCAGTAGCGGGAGAGGAGGCGTAAATAAGCAGTTCTTC. Its translation: CAISSGRGGVNKQFF.

In its sample, this clonotype was seen a few times. This chain links TRBV7-2 with TRBJ2-5; D possibly corresponds to TRBD1 (6 bases). The V end was cut by 5 bases, the J end by 1 base, with 11 bases between. The length of the CDR3 is 14 residues. Germline V gene data show CDR1 as SGHTA and CDR2 as FQGNSA. In DNA form, the CDR3 reads TGTGCCAGCAGCGCGCAGACAGGCCAAGAGACCCAGTACTTC. It encodes CASSAQTGQETQYF.

The chain links TRBV3-1 to TRBJ2-1; a weak D match, TRBD1 (5 bases). The germline gives CDR1 LGHDT, CDR2 YNNKEL (reference sequence). The CDR3 is 13 residues long. The V gene lost 1 base and the J gene lost 9 bases, with 10 bases spanning the gap. The CDR3: CASSQGGVAEQFF. As DNA, the CDR3 is TGTGCCAGCAGCCAAGGGGGCGTGGCTGAGCAGTTCTTC.

A few counts support this clonotype. This sequence joins TRBV3-1 and TRBJ2-1; a weak D match, TRBD1 (6 bases). Between the trimmed V and J ends, which lost 4 bases and 9 bases, there was a span of 19 bases. The V gene's germline CDR1 is LGHDT and CDR2 YNNKEL (reference sequence). CDR3 length equals 15 residues. In DNA form, the CDR3 reads TGTGCCAGCAGCCGGGGGCCAGGAGCCGCCGGTGAGCAGTTCTTC. Its protein is CASSRGPGAAGEQFF.

This clonotype was seen a handful of times. The V gene is TRBV5-1, the J gene TRBJ1-1; D remains unclear. In germline, CDR1 is SGHRS, CDR2 YFSETQ. Trimming took off 4 bases at V and 1 base at J, with 8 bases between the two ends. The CDR3 totals 13 residues. The CDR3 sequence is CASSNGWNTEAFF. In DNA form, the CDR3 reads TGCGCCAGCAGCAACGGGTGGAACACTGAAGCTTTCTTT.

This clonotype was counted between two and nine times. V and J are TRBV9 and TRBJ2-1, with 8 bases matching TRBD2. The CDR3 has 15 amino acids. CDR1 and CDR2 (germline): SGDLS, YYNGEE. The trim removed 7 bases at V and 4 bases at J, leaving 10 bases unmatched. The CDR3 coding sequence is TGTGCCAGCTCCTCCGGGGGGGCGGGATACAATGAGCAGTTCTTC. It translates to CASSSGGAGYNEQFF.

This clonotype showed up just a few times. This chain connects TRBV20-1 to TRBJ2-1; D gene unclear. Germline V lookup: CDR1 DFQATT, CDR2 SNEGSKA (reference sequence). This CDR3 is 13 amino acids long. Between the trimmed V and J ends, which lost 3 bases and 3 bases, there was a span of 9 bases. CDR3 sequence reads: CSASSAVYNEQFF. CDR3 DNA sequence: TGCAGTGCTAGCAGCGCGGTCTACAATGAGCAGTTCTTC.

This clonotype was counted only a few times. The CDR3 DNA reads TGTGCCAGCAGCCTAGCGGCCGGGCCCCGACCCGGGGAGCTGTTTTTT. This encodes CASSLAAGPRPGELFF. This chain links TRBV3-1 with TRBJ2-2; a possible D gene is TRBD2 (6 bases). Germline loops: CDR1 LGHDT, CDR2 YNNKEL (reference sequence). With 4 bases removed from V and 6 bases from J, the gap between germline ends came to 18 bases. The CDR3 spans 16 residues.

This rearrangement joins TRBV20-1 to TRBJ2-7; TRBD2 might be the D (6 bases). Trimming pared 5 bases from V and 5 bases from J, leaving 16 bases between. Per the germline V gene, CDR1 is DFQATT and CDR2 is SNEGSKA (reference sequence). CDR3 length: 13 amino acids. CDR3 sequence: CSAFTSSPDEQYF. As DNA, the CDR3 is TGCAGTGCTTTTACTAGCTCTCCCGACGAGCAGTACTTC.